One sample yielded the 29 T cell receptor beta chains listed below, sequenced in a study of blood T cell repertoires in COVID-19. The data were produced by immunoSEQ multiplex PCR, yet TCRdb's version contains in-frame clones alone and is incomplete. The sample lists roughly 150,000 clones; around four fifths were seen once. Sequenced input: peripheral blood. The source is a woman between 65 and 79 years old who had recovered from COVID-19.

This chain uses TRBV7-8 with TRBJ2-4, with D tentatively TRBD1 (5 bases). V was clipped by 1 base and J by 4 bases, with 11 bases between them. Germline CDR1 reads SGHVS; CDR2 reads FQNEAQ. This CDR3 spans 15 amino acids. The CDR3 coding sequence is TGTGCCAGCAGCTTAGATGGGGCAGGGAAAAACATTCAGTACTTC. Amino acid sequence: CASSLDGAGKNIQYF.

This chain connects TRBV5-6 to TRBJ2-5; no reliable D call. The CDR3 loop spans 11 amino acids. Per the germline V gene, CDR1 is SGHDT and CDR2 is YYEEEE. Trimming took 4 bases from V and 7 from J, leaving 8 bases between them. The CDR3 region has the DNA TGTGCCAGCAGCCACTCAGGGACCCAGTACTTC. Its protein product is CASSHSGTQYF.

This clone occurred once. The J gene is TRBJ2-3, the V gene TRBV11-2; the match to TRBD2 covers 11 bases. V was clipped by 4 bases and J by 8 bases; unmatched bases: 5. CDR1 SGHAT and CDR2 FQNNGV come from the germline V gene. The CDR3 spans 14 residues. The CDR3 nucleotides read TGTGCCAGCAGCTGGGGACTAGCGGCTCCTACGCAGTATTTT. This gives the protein CASSWGLAAPTQYF. Combining the CDR3 with reference TRBV11-2 and TRBJ2-3 gives the whole variable domain EAGVAQSPRYKIIEKRQSVAFWCNPISGHATLYWYQQILGQGPKLLIQFQNNGVVDDSQLPKDRFSAERLKGVDSTLKIQPAKLEDSAVYLCASSWGLAAPTQYFGPGTRLTVL.

The V and J genes are TRBV4-2 and TRBJ2-5; 10 bases line up with TRBD2. V trimming: 0 bases; J trimming: 1 base; junction bases outside the gene matches: 8. The length of the CDR3 is 18 residues. Germline V gene data show CDR1 as LGHNA and CDR2 as YNFKEQ. The CDR3 DNA is TGTGCCAGCAGCCAAGAGGACCTAGCGGGAGTTTTCCAAGAGACCCAGTACTTC. This codes for CASSQEDLAGVFQETQYF.

The V gene is TRBV10-3, the J gene TRBJ2-2; 9 bases agree with TRBD1. J gave up 1 base and V 6 bases, and 6 bases lay outside the gene matches. This CDR3 is 16 amino acids long. Germline V gene lookup returns CDR1 ENHRY and CDR2 SYGVKD. The CDR3 bases are TGTGCCATCAGCAGTGGGGGACAGGGGAACACCGGGGAGCTGTTTTTT. This sequence encodes CAISSGGQGNTGELFF.

Remarks on this clone: This same CDR3 is encoded by further DNA sequences in the sample. The chain carries TRBV24-1 and TRBJ2-5; 8 positions agree with TRBD2. In germline, CDR1 is KGHDR, CDR2 SFDVKD. CDR3 length: 14 residues. V dropped 4 bases and J dropped 4; count of bases not matched to a gene: 4. The CDR3 coding sequence is TGTGCCACCAGTGACCCCGGGGGGGGAGAGACCCAGTACTTC. Amino acids: CATSDPGGGETQYF.

The chain joins TRBV7-7 to TRBJ2-5; the match to TRBD1 covers 11 bases. Germline lookup yields CDR1 SSHAT and CDR2 FNYEAQ (reference sequence). This CDR3 spans 16 amino acids. Trimming at V came to 5 bases and at J to 5 bases, leaving 10 bases not matched to a gene. The CDR3 is CASSTRTGGLVETQYF. CDR3 DNA: TGTGCCAGCAGCACCCGGACAGGGGGCTTAGTGGAGACCCAGTACTTC.

V is TRBV3-1 (or the pseudogene TRBV3-2) and J is TRBJ1-2; maybe TRBD1 (6 bases). CDR3 length equals 15 residues. Trimming removed 0 bases at V and 8 bases at J, with 16 bases between. Germline V gene data show CDR1 as LGHDT and CDR2 as YNNKEL (reference sequence). The CDR3 loop is CASSQDSSGGRGYTF. CDR3 sequence (DNA): TGTGCCAGCAGCCAAGATAGTTCGGGGGGCCGGGGCTACACCTTC.

The rearrangement joins TRBV11-2 to TRBJ2-5; D possibly corresponds to TRBD2 (5 bases). Trimming removed 7 bases from V and 3 bases from J, with 15 bases in between. The germline CDR1 and CDR2 sequences are SGHAT and FQNNGV. This CDR3 contains 14 residues. The CDR3 protein is CASTVPGKKETQYF. The CDR3 DNA is TGTGCCAGCACCGTGCCGGGGAAAAAAGAGACCCAGTACTTC.

The chain combines TRBV30 with TRBJ1-2; perhaps TRBD1 as D (6 bases). Trimming stripped 3 bases from V and 11 bases from J, with 10 bases between. The CDR3 is 10 amino acids. Germline assignment: CDR1 GTSNPN and CDR2 SVGIG (reference sequence). CDR3 nucleotides: TGTGCCTGGAGCCCAGGGGTGTACACCTTC. Protein sequence: CAWSPGVYTF.

The chain is built from TRBV6-5 and TRBJ1-2; D possibly corresponds to TRBD1 (6 bases). This CDR3 region has 15 residues. Per the germline V gene, CDR1 is MNHEY and CDR2 is SVGAGI. V lost 2 bases and J 7 bases, leaving 17 bases between the germline ends. The CDR3 loop is CASSYGPGVSAGYTF. CDR3 coding DNA: TGTGCCAGCAGTTACGGGCCAGGGGTGTCGGCTGGCTACACCTTC.

This clone has just a few counts. The gene calls are TRBV5-1 and TRBJ1-1; no firm D call. The germline CDR1 and CDR2 sequences are SGHRS and YFSETQ. The CDR3 covers 13 residues. V gave up 0 bases and J gave up 10 bases, with 13 bases separating them. In DNA, the CDR3 is TGCGCCAGCAGCTTGGGGGGTGCGGCGGGAGCTTTCTTT. It translates to CASSLGGAAGAFF. Based on the CDR3 plus reference TRBV5-1 and TRBJ1-1, the full variable domain is KAGVTQTPRYLIKTRGQQVTLSCSPISGHRSVSWYQQTPGQGLQFLFEYFSETQRNKGNFPGRFSGRQFSNSRSEMNVSTLELGDSALYLCASSLGGAAGAFFGQGTRLTVV.

This clone was picked up one time. The chain links TRBV4-1 to TRBJ1-2, with 10 positions matching TRBD1. The CDR3 extends over 15 amino acids. V lost 2 bases and J lost 12; bases outside the gene matches: 12. CDR1 and CDR2 (germline): MGHRA, YSYEKL. This CDR3 is CASSQSPPGQGIHTF. In DNA, the CDR3 is TGCGCCAGCAGCCAATCCCCCCCGGGACAGGGGATCCACACCTTC.

The V gene is TRBV18, the J gene TRBJ1-4; TRBD1 aligns across 7 bases. Germline CDR1 KGHSH, CDR2 LQKENI. Trimming took 3 bases from V and 6 from J; bases not matched to a gene: 4. CDR3 length equals 14 residues. The CDR3 spells CASSPDRRDEKLFF. The CDR3 coding sequence is TGTGCCAGCTCACCGGACAGGAGGGATGAAAAACTGTTTTTT.

The chain is built from TRBV2 and TRBJ1-2; possibly TRBD1 for D (5 bases). Germline V gene sequence: CDR1 SNHLY, CDR2 FYNNEI. V was clipped by 2 bases and J by 4 bases, with 8 bases between them. The CDR3 is made up of 13 amino acids. Here the CDR3 reads CASSEQGSYGYTF. CDR3 in DNA: TGTGCCAGCAGTGAACAGGGAAGCTATGGCTACACCTTC.

V usage is TRBV2 and J usage is TRBJ1-1; D is undetermined. Between the trimmed V and J ends, which lost 6 bases and 2 bases, there was a span of 7 bases. The germline V gene encodes CDR1 SNHLY and CDR2 FYNNEI. This CDR3 is 12 amino acids long. The CDR3: CASRGANTEAFF. In DNA, the CDR3 is TGTGCCAGCAGGGGAGCCAACACTGAAGCTTTCTTT.

The sample holds one count of this clone. The chain couples TRBV11-2 to TRBJ2-6; D is uncertain. The CDR3 consists of 17 residues. Trimming removed 0 bases from V and 2 bases from J, with 11 bases in between. The germline V gene encodes CDR1 SGHAT and CDR2 FQNNGV. As DNA, the CDR3 is TGTGCCAGCAGCTTAGAGGTTGCGGTGGCTGGGGCCAACGTCCTGACTTTC. Translated: CASSLEVAVAGANVLTF.

V gene TRBV4-1 combines with J gene TRBJ2-7, with 10 bases matching TRBD2. The CDR3 sequence is 16 residues long. The germline V gene has CDR1 MGHRA and CDR2 YSYEKL. The trim removed 2 bases at V and 3 bases at J, leaving 7 bases unmatched. The CDR3 DNA reads TGCGCCAGCAGCCAATTACCGGCTAGCGGGGGCTACGAGCAGTACTTC. Amino acids: CASSQLPASGGYEQYF.

The gene calls are TRBV7-2 and TRBJ2-5, with a possible D match to TRBD2 (6 bases). CDR1 and CDR2 from the germline V gene are SGHTA and FQGNSA. Trimming removed 3 bases from V and 1 base from J, with 12 bases in between. The CDR3 totals 15 residues. The CDR3 DNA is TGTGCCAGCAGCTTCCGGCCGGGACTCCAAGAGACCCAGTACTTC. Translation: CASSFRPGLQETQYF.

V gene TRBV19 combines with J gene TRBJ1-3; D is uncertain. CDR1 LNHDA and CDR2 SQIVND come from the germline V gene (reference sequence). This CDR3 spans 16 amino acids. The V and J ends lost 5 bases and 2 bases respectively, with 16 bases between them. This CDR3 reads CASSPPAGIAGNTIYF. CDR3 DNA: TGTGCCAGTAGTCCCCCCGCCGGGATCGCTGGAAACACCATATATTTT.

On this clone: This sample also contains other DNA sequences that code for the same CDR3. This sequence joins TRBV18 and TRBJ1-5; TRBD1 agrees at 7 bases. Germline CDR1 is KGHSH and CDR2 is LQKENI. The J segment lost 6 bases and the V segment lost 3 bases, leaving 5 bases of the junction unmatched. The CDR3 runs to 14 residues. In nucleotides, the CDR3 is TGTGCCAGCTCACCGCGGCAGGGGGGTCAGCCCCAGCATTTT. Its protein is CASSPRQGGQPQHF.

This clone was seen once. DNA for the CDR3: TGTGCCAGCAGTTATGGGGACACCATGAACACTGAAGCTTTCTTT. Protein product: CASSYGDTMNTEAFF. The chain links TRBV6-6 to TRBJ1-1, with D perhaps TRBD1 (6 bases). V was trimmed by 3 bases and J by 0 bases, leaving 11 bases between them. The length of the CDR3 is 15 residues. Germline V gene data show CDR1 as MNHNY and CDR2 as SVGAGI (reference sequence).

The V call is TRBV19, the J call TRBJ2-4, with a weak D call TRBD1 (8 bases). The germline CDR1 and CDR2 sequences are LNHDA and SQIVND (reference sequence). The CDR3 loop spans 13 amino acids. V lost 9 bases and J 3 bases, leaving 12 bases between the germline ends. The CDR3 sequence is CASNRGGKNIQYF. In nucleotides, the CDR3 is TGTGCCAGCAACAGGGGGGGCAAAAACATTCAGTACTTC.

This chain links TRBV20-1 with TRBJ1-2; the D gene is possibly TRBD1 (5 bases). Trimming took 6 bases from V and 5 from J, leaving 7 bases between them. The CDR3 extends over 10 amino acids. Germline values: CDR1 DFQATT, CDR2 SNEGSKA (reference sequence). For the CDR3, the DNA is TGCAGTGCCCAGGGATATGGCTACACCTTC. Its translation: CSAQGYGYTF.

V usage is TRBV24-1 and J usage is TRBJ2-3; 10 bases align to TRBD2. J lost 1 base, V lost 4 bases, and 7 bases had no gene match. The germline CDR1 and CDR2 sequences are KGHDR and SFDVKD. The CDR3 loop spans 17 amino acids. This CDR3 is CATSESGGAGGTDTQYF. In DNA, the CDR3 is TGTGCCACCAGTGAAAGCGGGGGGGCCGGGGGCACAGATACGCAGTATTTT.

This chain joins TRBV6-2 or TRBV6-3 and TRBJ2-5; 13 nucleotides match TRBD2. J lost 5 bases, V lost 6 bases, and 9 bases had no gene match. Germline CDR1 is MNHEY and CDR2 is SVGEGT. CDR3 length equals 16 residues. The CDR3 DNA is TGTGCCAGCAGCCCCGGACTAGCGGGGGCGGGGGAGACCCAGTACTTC. It specifies CASSPGLAGAGETQYF.

The gene calls are TRBV5-4 and TRBJ1-2, with 8 bases that match TRBD1. V lost 0 bases, J lost 4 bases, and 5 bases stayed unmatched. The CDR3 covers 15 residues. The germline V gene has CDR1 SGHNT and CDR2 YYREEE (reference sequence). The CDR3 region has the DNA TGTGCCAGCAGCTTGGCCGGACAGGGCCTCTATGGCTACACCTTC. It specifies CASSLAGQGLYGYTF.

V and J are TRBV4-2 and TRBJ2-3; TRBD2 might be the D (5 bases). Germline loops: CDR1 LGHNA, CDR2 YNFKEQ. The CDR3 totals 16 residues. V was clipped by 0 bases and J by 0 bases, with 10 bases between them. CDR3 sequence (DNA): TGTGCCAGCAGCCAAGAGGCCAGCGGTAGCACAGATACGCAGTATTTT. Its protein is CASSQEASGSTDTQYF.

The chain couples TRBV25-1 to TRBJ1-1; 7 nucleotides align to TRBD1. V dropped 3 bases and J dropped 0; count of bases not matched to a gene: 7. Germline lookup yields CDR1 MGHDK and CDR2 SYGVNS. The CDR3 has 16 amino acids. CDR3 nucleotides: TGTGCCAGCAGTGACCCACACAGGGGTCTGAACACTGAAGCTTTCTTT. Its translation: CASSDPHRGLNTEAFF. Based on the CDR3 plus reference TRBV25-1 and TRBJ1-1, the full variable domain is EADIYQTPRYLVIGTGKKITLECSQTMGHDKMYWYQQDPGMELHLIHYSYGVNSTEKGDLSSESTVSRIRTEHFPLTLESARPSHTSQYLCASSDPHRGLNTEAFFGQGTRLTVV.